The 20 T cell receptor beta chains below were found in one sample sequenced in a study of OX40 agonist ivuxolimab in advanced cancers. Measured with immunoSEQ multiplex PCR; TCRdb has only the in-frame clones, and not every one. The table includes under 65,000 clones, 91% detected once. The sequenced sample was CD4+ or CD8+ T cells sorted from blood, obtained in a trial of the OX40 agonist ivuxolimab. The receptors stem from an adult with an advanced solid tumor such as melanoma, head and neck, liver or kidney cancer.

The J gene is TRBJ1-1, the V gene TRBV28, with D possibly matching TRBD1 (6 bases). Trimming stripped 7 bases from V and 3 bases from J, with 15 bases between. CDR3 length equals 14 residues. Looked up from germline, CDR1 is MDHEN and CDR2 is SYDVKM. The CDR3 sequence is CASNSGGDDTEAFF. Here the CDR3 DNA reads TGTGCCAGCAACTCGGGGGGCGACGACACTGAAGCTTTCTTT.

The rearrangement links TRBV29-1 to TRBJ2-2; no reliable D call. Germline V gene data show CDR1 as SQVTM and CDR2 as ANQGSEA. Between the trimmed V and J ends, which lost 7 bases and 1 base, there was a span of 7 bases. The CDR3 is made up of 12 amino acids. The CDR3 reads CSGKRNTGELFF. The CDR3 nucleotides read TGCAGCGGCAAGCGGAACACCGGGGAGCTGTTTTTT.

The rearrangement links TRBV7-9 to TRBJ2-3; possibly TRBD2 for D (5 bases). The CDR3 runs to 13 residues. Between the trimmed V and J ends, which lost 2 bases and 4 bases, there was a span of 7 bases. The germline V gene has CDR1 SEHNR and CDR2 FQNEAQ (reference sequence). CDR3 sequence: CASSLRGPDTQYF. The CDR3 nucleotides are TGTGCCAGCAGCTTACGCGGGCCAGATACGCAGTATTTT.

This chain connects TRBV28 to TRBJ1-2; D may be TRBD1 (5 bases). Germline V gives CDR1 MDHEN, CDR2 SYDVKM. V was clipped by 5 bases and J by 4 bases, with 14 bases between them. CDR3 size: 14 residues. CDR3 bases: TGTGCCAGCAGTGAGGGGACGGAGTTCTATGGCTACACCTTC. Translating it yields CASSEGTEFYGYTF.

This chain joins TRBV7-8 and TRBJ2-3; TRBD2 matches at 8 bases. The CDR3 is made up of 19 amino acids. Per the germline V gene, CDR1 is SGHVS and CDR2 is FQNEAQ. Trimming removed 4 bases from V and 0 bases from J; junction bases left unmatched: 15. CDR3 DNA: TGTGCCAGCAGCTCCCGGGCGATGAGTAGCGGGGTTAGCACAGATACGCAGTATTTT. This codes for CASSSRAMSSGVSTDTQYF.

The sample holds one count of this clone. V and J are TRBV5-1 and TRBJ1-4; TRBD1 might be the D (6 bases). Trimming removed 1 base at V and 7 bases at J, with 14 bases between. Germline-derived CDR1 and CDR2 are SGHRS and YFSETQ. The CDR3 runs 15 residues. CDR3 amino acids: CASSLWQGRGEKLFF. As DNA, the CDR3 is TGCGCCAGCAGCTTGTGGCAGGGGAGGGGTGAAAAACTGTTTTTT.

This clone appeared a few times. The rearrangement links TRBV7-2 to TRBJ2-1; TRBD2 agrees at 7 bases. Germline V CDR1 and CDR2: SGHTA, FQGNSA. The CDR3 is 15 residues long. Unmatched junction bases numbered 11, after V lost 4 bases and J lost 8 bases. The CDR3 DNA reads TGTGCCAGCAGCTCCATGGGACTACCAATCGATGAGCAGTTCTTC. This gives the protein CASSSMGLPIDEQFF.

This clone was observed a few times. CDR3 sequence (DNA): TGTGCCTGGAGTGCGACTCTCTCTGGAAACACCATATATTTT. It yields the protein CAWSATLSGNTIYF. V usage is TRBV30 and J usage is TRBJ1-3; D remains ambiguous. The germline V and J ends were trimmed by 1 base and 0 bases, with 7 bases remaining between them. Germline-derived CDR1 and CDR2 are GTSNPN and SVGIG (reference sequence). The CDR3 totals 14 residues.

This clone occurred once. The chain joins TRBV6-5 to TRBJ2-6; no definite D call. The CDR3 has 15 residues. Germline-derived CDR1 and CDR2 are MNHEY and SVGAGI. The ends were cut back, 6 bases at V and 1 base at J, with 10 bases in the middle. CDR3 bases: TGTGCCAGCAGCCACGTGGCTTCTGGGGCCAACGTCCTGACTTTC. Translating gives CASSHVASGANVLTF.

This chain uses TRBV5-1 with TRBJ1-1; a weak D match, TRBD1 (6 bases). The CDR3 spans 16 residues. V shed 3 bases and J shed 1 base, with 16 bases lying between them. The germline V gene has CDR1 SGHRS and CDR2 YFSETQ. CDR3 sequence: CASSSGWTEKNTEAFF. CDR3 nucleotides: TGCGCCAGCAGCTCCGGATGGACAGAAAAGAACACTGAAGCTTTCTTT.

The CDR3 is CASSLRQGVYEQYF. In DNA form, the CDR3 reads TGTGCCAGCAGTTTACGACAGGGGGTATACGAGCAGTACTTC. The chain recombines TRBV27 with TRBJ2-7; TRBD1 matches at 9 bases. The CDR3 loop spans 14 amino acids. Germline values: CDR1 MNHEY, CDR2 SMNVEV (reference sequence). The V gene end was trimmed by 2 bases and the J gene end by 4 bases; junction bases not matched to a gene: 3.

The CDR3 DNA sequence: TGTGCCAGCAGCTTAGCAATTAGCGGGAGGGCCTACGAGCAGTACTTC. Its protein product is CASSLAISGRAYEQYF. The J gene is TRBJ2-7, the V gene TRBV7-2, with 11 bases lining up with TRBD2. The CDR3 has 16 amino acids. V gave up 0 bases and J gave up 2 bases; unmatched junction bases: 3. Germline CDR1 and CDR2: SGHTA and FQGNSA.

The V gene is TRBV7-6, the J gene TRBJ2-1; 7 bases are shared with TRBD2. Germline CDR1 reads SGHVS; CDR2 reads FNYEAQ. The CDR3 length is 15 residues. V lost 3 bases and J lost 0; bases outside the gene matches: 2. CDR3 bases: TGTGCCAGCAGCTTTAGCGGGTTCTCCTACAATGAGCAGTTCTTC. Protein product: CASSFSGFSYNEQFF.

This CDR3 reads CASVGTANYGYTF. Here the CDR3 DNA reads TGTGCCAGCGTCGGGACAGCTAACTATGGCTACACCTTC. V usage is TRBV7-2 and J usage is TRBJ1-2, with 7 nucleotides matching TRBD1. Germline V gene sequence: CDR1 SGHTA, CDR2 FQGNSA. The CDR3 is 13 residues long. Trimming removed 8 bases from V and 0 bases from J; junction bases left unmatched: 3.

The chain links TRBV6-4 to TRBJ1-1; no definite D call. The V gene lost 4 bases and the J gene lost 1 base, with 7 bases spanning the gap. CDR1 is MRHNA and CDR2 is SNTAGT in the germline V gene. The CDR3 consists of 13 residues. CDR3 DNA sequence: TGTGCCAGCAGTGTGGGCGAGAACACTGAAGCTTTCTTT. Its translation is CASSVGENTEAFF.

Only one count was recorded for this clone. This chain links TRBV9 with TRBJ2-5; 11 bases are a match to TRBD2. The CDR3 has 14 residues. Unmatched junction bases numbered 3, after V lost 4 bases and J lost 4 bases. The V gene's germline CDR1 is SGDLS and CDR2 YYNGEE. The CDR3 sequence is CASSLGLAGETQYF. CDR3 in DNA: TGTGCCAGCAGCCTTGGACTAGCGGGAGAGACCCAGTACTTC.

V gene TRBV14 combines with J gene TRBJ1-2; no definite D call. V was trimmed by 1 base and J by 8 bases, leaving 8 bases between them. CDR3 length: 12 amino acids. Germline V CDR1 and CDR2: SGHDN, FVKESK. CDR3 nucleotides: TGTGCCAGCAGCCAAGTCGAGTGGGGCTACACCTTC. This gives the protein CASSQVEWGYTF.

The rearrangement links TRBV5-5 to TRBJ2-3; TRBD2 matches at 8 bases. V shed 1 base and J 5 bases; nucleotides not matched to a gene: 12. This CDR3 comprises 17 residues. The germline gives CDR1 SGHKS, CDR2 YYEKEE (reference sequence). For the CDR3, the DNA is TGTGCCAGCAGCTTGACCCCAACTAGCGGTGTTGGAGATACGCAGTATTTT. It specifies CASSLTPTSGVGDTQYF.

This clone was seen only once. V usage is TRBV4-1 and J usage is TRBJ2-1, with TRBD2 matching 8 bases. Germline V CDR1 and CDR2: MGHRA, YSYEKL. The CDR3 covers 14 residues. The CDR3 nucleotides read TGCGCAACCGGGGCTACCGGGAGGGACAATGAGCAGTTCTTC. Its protein product is CATGATGRDNEQFF.

This chain joins TRBV6-6 and TRBJ2-3; TRBD1 might be the D (5 bases). Germline lookup yields CDR1 MNHNY and CDR2 SVGAGI (reference sequence). V was pared by 2 bases and J by 0 bases, with 12 bases between. This CDR3 has 16 amino acids. The CDR3 DNA sequence: TGTGCCAGCAGTTACGGGGCGGACACTAGCACAGATACGCAGTATTTT. Translating it yields CASSYGADTSTDTQYF.